This T cell receptor (beta chain) comes out of a study of blood T cells in healthy people across ages. Study-wide background: Template switching caught about one barcoded beta molecule for each two T cells.

The second PCR ran roughly 6 to 11 cycles with a sample-barcoded 5' primer and J-beta primers. Each cDNA molecule carried a tag from a template-switch adaptor that contained 12 random nucleotides. TCRdb ran MiXCR on the 5' RACE reads and lists one entry per CDR3 protein. Among roughly 1.4 million distinct CDR3 sequences listed, approximately 60% were seen once. This clonotype was picked up a small number of times. Its antigen remains unknown. Study-wide findings and caveats: TCR beta diversity per million T cells fell roughly linearly with age. Naive T cell percentage strongly correlated with TCR beta diversity.

This CDR3 is 16 amino acids long. Germline V gene data show CDR1 as SQVTM and CDR2 as ANQGSEA. The V end was cut by 3 bases, the J end by 4 bases, with 19 bases between. Sequenced sample: blood. The chain links TRBV29-1 to TRBJ2-1; D is undetermined. The TCR was taken from a man between 18 and 35 years old in good health. CDR3 residues: CSVETGSLSLYNEQFF. In DNA form, the CDR3 reads TGCAGCGTTGAGACGGGTTCTCTCTCCCTTTACAATGAGCAGTTCTTC.